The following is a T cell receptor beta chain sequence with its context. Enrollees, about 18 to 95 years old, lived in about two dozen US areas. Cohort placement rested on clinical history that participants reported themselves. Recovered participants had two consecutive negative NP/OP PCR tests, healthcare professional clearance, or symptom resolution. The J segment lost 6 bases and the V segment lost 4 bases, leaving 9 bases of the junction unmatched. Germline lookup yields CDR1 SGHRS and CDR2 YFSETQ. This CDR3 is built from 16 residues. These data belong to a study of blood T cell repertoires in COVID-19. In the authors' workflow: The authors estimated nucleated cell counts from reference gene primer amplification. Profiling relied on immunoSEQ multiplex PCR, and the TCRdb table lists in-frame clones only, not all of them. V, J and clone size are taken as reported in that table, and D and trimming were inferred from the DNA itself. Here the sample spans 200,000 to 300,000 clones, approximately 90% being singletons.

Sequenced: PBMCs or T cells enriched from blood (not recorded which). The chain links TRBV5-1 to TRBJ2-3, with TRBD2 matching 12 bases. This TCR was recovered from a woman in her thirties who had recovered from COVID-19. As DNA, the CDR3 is TGCGCCAGCAGCCCCCCTAGCGGGAGGGCCGGGGATACGCAGTATTTT. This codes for CASSPPSGRAGDTQYF.